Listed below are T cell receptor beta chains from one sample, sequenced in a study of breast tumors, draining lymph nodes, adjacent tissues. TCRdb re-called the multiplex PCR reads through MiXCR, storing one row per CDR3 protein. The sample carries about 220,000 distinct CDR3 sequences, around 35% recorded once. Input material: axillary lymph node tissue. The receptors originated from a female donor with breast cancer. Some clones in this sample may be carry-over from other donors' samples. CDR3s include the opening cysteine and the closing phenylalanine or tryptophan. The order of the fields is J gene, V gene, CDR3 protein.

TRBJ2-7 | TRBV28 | CASPEQAYEQYF
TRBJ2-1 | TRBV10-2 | CASSLRVISGINEQFF
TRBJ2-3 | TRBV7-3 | CASSSEGQGASDTQYF
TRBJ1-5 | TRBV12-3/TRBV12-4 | CASSQQGSLNQPQHF
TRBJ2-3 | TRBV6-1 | CASSPRLAGGRDTQYF
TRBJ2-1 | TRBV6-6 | CASSYSPWDEQFF
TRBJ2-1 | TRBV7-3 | CASSRQSGLAGDRNEQFF
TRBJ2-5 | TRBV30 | CAWGLAGVQETQYF
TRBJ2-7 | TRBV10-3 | CATTPRGQSSYEQYF
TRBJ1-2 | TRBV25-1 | CARDSRDRGWYGYTF
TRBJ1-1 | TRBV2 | CASMRAGSRQNTEAFF
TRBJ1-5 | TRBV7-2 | CASRSRGSSNQPQHF
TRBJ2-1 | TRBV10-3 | CAIRASGGIGFDEQFF
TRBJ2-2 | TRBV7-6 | CASSLGTYLTGELFF
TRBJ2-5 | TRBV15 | CATSRSGDRGMETQYF
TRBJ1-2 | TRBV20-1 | CSAGSHRLGYGYTF
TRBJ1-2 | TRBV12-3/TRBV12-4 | CASSPRGSYGYTF
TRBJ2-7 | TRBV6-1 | CASSEAGDYEQYF
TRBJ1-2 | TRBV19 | CASSIGDRVDYGYTF
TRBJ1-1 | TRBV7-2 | CASSLPKGEAFF
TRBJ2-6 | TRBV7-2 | CASSELALSSGANVLTF
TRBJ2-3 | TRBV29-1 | CSVRPASTDTQYF
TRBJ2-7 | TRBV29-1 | CSLIGVYEQYF
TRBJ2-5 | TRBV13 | CASSTTGSQYF
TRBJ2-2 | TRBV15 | CATSREVNTGELFF
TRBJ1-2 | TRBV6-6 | CASSYQGWSDYGYTF
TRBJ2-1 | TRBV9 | CASSVGLSYNEQSF
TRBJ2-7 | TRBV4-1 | CASSQGLGYEQYF
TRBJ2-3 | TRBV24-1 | CATSDHPRGQVSTDTQYF
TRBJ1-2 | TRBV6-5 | CASRISKGTEPRYTF
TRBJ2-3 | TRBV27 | CATAGGRATDTQYF
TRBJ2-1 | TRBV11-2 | CASSQTSGLYNEQFF
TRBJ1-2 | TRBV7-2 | CASSPFPGTGIGYTF
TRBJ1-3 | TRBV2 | CASSVVAGGLNTIYF
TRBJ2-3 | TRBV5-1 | CASRGFNTDTQYF
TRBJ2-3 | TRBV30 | CAWSSVTHTQYF
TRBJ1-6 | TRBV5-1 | CASSFEGESPLHF
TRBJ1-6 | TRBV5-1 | CASSLDEFSPLHF
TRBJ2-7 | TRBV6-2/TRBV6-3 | CASRRGTGASEQYF
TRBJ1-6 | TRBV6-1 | CAGGSTAYSPLHF
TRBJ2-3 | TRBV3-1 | CASSQRRYTDTQYF
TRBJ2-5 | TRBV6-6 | CATSLAGGVETQYF
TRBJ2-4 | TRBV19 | CASSSGTVNIQYF
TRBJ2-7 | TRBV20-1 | CSARGLASGSSYEQYF
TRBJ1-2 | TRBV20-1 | CSATRDGEPAGYTF
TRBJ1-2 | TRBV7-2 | CASSLGSGAAFF
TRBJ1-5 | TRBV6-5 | CASKILSGTDSNQPQHF
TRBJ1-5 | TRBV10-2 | CASSERNRDQPQHF
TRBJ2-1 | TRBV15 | CATSRGAGGGEQFF
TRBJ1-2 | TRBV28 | CASSLPTGAGGYTF
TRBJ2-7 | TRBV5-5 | CASSVRTVSYEQYF
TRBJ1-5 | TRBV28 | CASSRPGGNQPQHF
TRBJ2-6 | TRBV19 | CASILDRGSGANVLTF
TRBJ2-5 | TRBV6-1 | CASRAGVRGGETQYF
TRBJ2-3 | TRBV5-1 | CASSLVGSTTDTQYF